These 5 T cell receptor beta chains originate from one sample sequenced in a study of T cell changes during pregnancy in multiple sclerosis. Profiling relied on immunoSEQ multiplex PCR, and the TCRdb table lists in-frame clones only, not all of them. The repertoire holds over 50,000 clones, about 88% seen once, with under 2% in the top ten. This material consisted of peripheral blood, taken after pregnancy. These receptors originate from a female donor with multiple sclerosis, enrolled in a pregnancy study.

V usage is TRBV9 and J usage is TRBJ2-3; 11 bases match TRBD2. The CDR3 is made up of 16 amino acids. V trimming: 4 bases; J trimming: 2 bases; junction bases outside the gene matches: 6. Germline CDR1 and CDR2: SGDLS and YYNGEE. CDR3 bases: TGTGCCAGCAGCTTCTTAGCGGGGGGGAACACAGATACGCAGTATTTT. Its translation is CASSFLAGGNTDTQYF.

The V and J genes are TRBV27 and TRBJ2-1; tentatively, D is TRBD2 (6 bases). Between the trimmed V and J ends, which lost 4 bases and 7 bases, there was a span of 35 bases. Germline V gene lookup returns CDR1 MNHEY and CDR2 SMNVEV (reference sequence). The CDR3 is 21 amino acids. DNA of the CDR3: TGTGCCAGCAGTTCACTCCCATGGAGGGTGGGAGATAGAACGGGGCGGAATGAGCAGTTCTTC. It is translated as CASSSLPWRVGDRTGRNEQFF.

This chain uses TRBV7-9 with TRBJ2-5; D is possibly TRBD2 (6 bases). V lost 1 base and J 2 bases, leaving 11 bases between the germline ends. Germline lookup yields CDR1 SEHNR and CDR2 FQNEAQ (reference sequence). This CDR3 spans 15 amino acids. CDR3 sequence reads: CASSLGGRWQETQYF. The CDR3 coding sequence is TGTGCCAGCAGCTTAGGGGGGAGGTGGCAAGAGACCCAGTACTTC.

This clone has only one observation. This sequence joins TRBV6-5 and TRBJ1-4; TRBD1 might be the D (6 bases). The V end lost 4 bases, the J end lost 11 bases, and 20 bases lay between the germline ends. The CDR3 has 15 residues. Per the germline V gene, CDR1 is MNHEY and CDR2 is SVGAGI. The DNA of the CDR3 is TGTGCCAGCAGTTTGGAGGGGGGGAGGCGGAGTAAACTGTTTTTT. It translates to CASSLEGGRRSKLFF.

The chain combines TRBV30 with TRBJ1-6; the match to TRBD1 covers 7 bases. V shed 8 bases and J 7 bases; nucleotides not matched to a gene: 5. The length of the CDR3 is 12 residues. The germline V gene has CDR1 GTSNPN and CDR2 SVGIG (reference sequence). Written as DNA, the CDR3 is TGTGCCCGAGGGACAGAAAATTCACCCCTCCACTTT. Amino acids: CARGTENSPLHF.